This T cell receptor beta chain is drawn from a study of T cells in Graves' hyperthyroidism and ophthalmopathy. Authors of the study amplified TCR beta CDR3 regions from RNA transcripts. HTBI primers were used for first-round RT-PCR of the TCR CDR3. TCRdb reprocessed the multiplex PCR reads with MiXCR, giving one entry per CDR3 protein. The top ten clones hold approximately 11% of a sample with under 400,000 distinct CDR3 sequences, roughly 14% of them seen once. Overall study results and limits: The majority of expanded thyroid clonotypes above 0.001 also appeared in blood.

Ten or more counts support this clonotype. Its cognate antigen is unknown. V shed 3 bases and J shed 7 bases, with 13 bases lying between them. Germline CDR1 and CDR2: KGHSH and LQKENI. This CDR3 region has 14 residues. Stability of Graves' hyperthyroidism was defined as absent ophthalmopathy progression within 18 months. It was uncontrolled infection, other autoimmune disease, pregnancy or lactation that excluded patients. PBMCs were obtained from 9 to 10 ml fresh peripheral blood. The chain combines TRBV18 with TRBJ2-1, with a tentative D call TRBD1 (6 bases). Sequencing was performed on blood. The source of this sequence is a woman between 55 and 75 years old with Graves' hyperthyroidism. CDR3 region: CASSPRQATNEQFF. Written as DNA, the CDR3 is TGTGCCAGCTCACCGAGACAGGCTACAAATGAGCAGTTCTTC.